These 2 T cell receptor beta chains share one sample of origin, sequenced in a study of cytomegalovirus exposure and HLA in healthy donors. The PCR made use of 60 Vbeta and 13 Jbeta primers. The assay was immunoSEQ multiplex PCR, and TCRdb's table has in-frame clones only and misses some. The top ten hold approximately 1.8% of the sample, which has approximately 160,000 clones, 80% seen once. Material: PBMCs. The receptors come from a human donor in good health.

The genes are TRBV12-5 and TRBJ1-4; TRBD1 might be the D (6 bases). The CDR3 has 13 amino acids. Trimming shortened V by 1 base and J by 8 bases, and 8 bases separated the two germline ends. From germline, CDR1 is LGHNT and CDR2 FRNRAP. CDR3: CASGLGTEEKLFF. CDR3 sequence (DNA): TGTGCTAGTGGTTTGGGGACAGAAGAAAAACTGTTTTTT. Filled out from reference TRBV12-5 and TRBJ1-4, the complete variable domain reads DARVTQTPRHKVTEMGQEVTMRCQPILGHNTVFWYRQTMMQGLELLAYFRNRAPLDDSGMPKDRFSAEMPDATLATLKIQPSEPRDSAVYFCASGLGTEEKLFFGSGTQLSVL.

The chain employs TRBV11-2 and TRBJ1-3; TRBD1 might be the D (5 bases). V gave up 1 base and J gave up 1 base, with 8 bases separating them. The CDR3 covers 15 residues. Germline loops: CDR1 SGHAT, CDR2 FQNNGV. The CDR3 sequence: CASSLGGGSGNTIYF. DNA for the CDR3: TGTGCCAGCAGCTTAGGGGGGGGTTCTGGAAACACCATATATTTT.